This T cell receptor beta chain is drawn from a study of T cells after yellow fever vaccination. TCRdb ran MiXCR on the 5' RACE reads and lists one entry per CDR3 protein. The data contain roughly 50,000 distinct CDR3 sequences, about 7.9% of them seen just once; the ten biggest clones take up 28%. This CDR3 has 13 residues. Germline loops: CDR1 SEHNR, CDR2 FQNEAQ (reference sequence). Trimming took 4 bases from V and 7 from J; bases not matched to a gene: 5. There are many counts of this clonotype. The chain employs TRBV7-9 and TRBJ2-5; 8 bases map to TRBD2. The receptor's source is a man in his late teens or twenties who received the YFV17D yellow fever vaccine. Sequencing used CD8+ T cells sorted from PBMCs, obtained less than 18 days after the first yellow fever vaccination. The CDR3 DNA reads TGTGCCAGCAGCTCGGGACTAGAAGGGACCCAGTACTTC. It specifies CASSSGLEGTQYF. Drawing the rest from reference TRBV7-9 and TRBJ2-5, the complete variable domain is DTGVSQNPRHKITKRGQNVTFRCDPISEHNRLYWYRQTLGQGPEFLTYFQNEAQLEKSRLLSDRFSAERPKGSFSTLEIQRTEQGDSAMYLCASSSGLEGTQYFGPGTRLLVL.